These 16 T cell receptor beta chains originate from one sample sequenced in a study of blood T cell repertoires in COVID-19. The protocol was immunoSEQ multiplex PCR, while the TCRdb copy is restricted to in-frame clones and leaves out a portion. The sample lists approximately 210,000 clones, roughly 88% occurring once. Sample: peripheral blood. The receptors were gathered from a young man who had recovered from COVID-19.

This rearrangement joins TRBV29-1 to TRBJ1-2, with 9 bases aligning to TRBD1. This CDR3 region has 13 residues. Germline assignment: CDR1 SQVTM and CDR2 ANQGSEA. V lost 6 bases and J lost 1; bases outside the gene matches: 3. The CDR3, as DNA: TGCAGCGTCAGACAGGGGGATAACTATGGCTACACCTTC. This codes for CSVRQGDNYGYTF.

The rearrangement links TRBV5-6 to TRBJ1-5, with a weak D call TRBD1 (5 bases). CDR3 size: 12 residues. Germline assignment: CDR1 SGHDT and CDR2 YYEEEE. The V and J ends lost 2 bases and 15 bases respectively, with 15 bases between them. CDR3 sequence (DNA): TGTGCCAGCAGCTTCAGGAGGGTGGGACGGCATTTT. Protein sequence: CASSFRRVGRHF.

The rearrangement links TRBV4-1 to TRBJ1-3; TRBD1 might be the D (5 bases). Germline CDR1 reads MGHRA; CDR2 reads YSYEKL. Deletions cut 4 bases from V and 2 bases from J, with 15 bases between. The CDR3 is made up of 16 amino acids. The CDR3 is CASSLTRGSAGNTIYF. The CDR3 nucleotides read TGCGCCAGCAGCCTGACTAGGGGTAGTGCTGGAAACACCATATATTTT.

This chain joins TRBV30 and TRBJ1-6, with TRBD1 identical over 7 bases. The J segment lost 9 bases and the V segment lost 4 bases, leaving 12 bases of the junction unmatched. From germline, CDR1 is GTSNPN and CDR2 SVGIG (reference sequence). The CDR3 spans 15 residues. The CDR3 loop is CAWTGTPGGTSPLHF. Here the CDR3 DNA reads TGTGCCTGGACCGGAACGCCAGGGGGGACTTCACCCCTCCACTTT.

V is TRBV6-5 and J is TRBJ2-7; 7 bases line up with TRBD1. Germline V gene lookup returns CDR1 MNHEY and CDR2 SVGAGI. The CDR3 sequence is 16 residues long. Unmatched junction bases numbered 10, after V lost 0 bases and J lost 5 bases. CDR3 protein: CASSYSYGQALDEQYF. In DNA, the CDR3 is TGTGCCAGCAGTTACTCGTATGGACAGGCGCTCGACGAGCAGTACTTC.

In its sample, this clone was seen a few times. This chain links TRBV2 with TRBJ1-6; the D is unclear. The ends were cut back, 5 bases at V and 6 bases at J, with 11 bases in the middle. The CDR3 covers 14 residues. CDR1 and CDR2 (germline): SNHLY, FYNNEI. This CDR3 is CASSPGFGNSPLHF. CDR3 sequence (DNA): TGTGCCAGCAGTCCAGGTTTTGGTAATTCACCCCTCCACTTT.

The rearrangement uses TRBV11-2 and TRBJ2-7; D remains unclear. Trimming left V 1 base short and J 7 bases short, with 11 bases between. The CDR3 has 13 amino acids. Germline CDR1 and CDR2: SGHAT and FQNNGV. The CDR3 DNA follows: TGTGCCAGCAGCTTAGTCGAGGTTTTGGAGCAGTACTTC. Protein sequence: CASSLVEVLEQYF.

The CDR3 here is CASSVPPGQGMIPGYGYTF. The DNA of the CDR3 is TGTGCCAGCAGCGTTCCCCCGGGACAGGGGATGATCCCGGGCTATGGCTACACCTTC. The chain has TRBV9 and TRBJ1-2; 10 bases line up with TRBD1. This CDR3 region has 19 residues. CDR1 SGDLS and CDR2 YYNGEE come from the germline V gene. The trim removed 2 bases at V and 4 bases at J, leaving 17 bases unmatched.

The V call is TRBV5-1, the J call TRBJ2-7, with TRBD1 matching 9 bases. After removal of 5 bases from V and 5 bases from J, the junction contained 2 bases not matched to a gene. This CDR3 is 12 amino acids long. The germline V gene encodes CDR1 SGHRS and CDR2 YFSETQ. This CDR3 reads CASRGQGHEQYF. The CDR3 DNA sequence: TGCGCCAGCAGGGGACAGGGCCACGAGCAGTACTTC.

This chain links TRBV5-1 with TRBJ1-2; 7 bases agree with TRBD1. Germline CDR1 SGHRS, CDR2 YFSETQ. CDR3 length: 17 residues. V lost 3 bases, J lost 4 bases, and 15 bases stayed unmatched. The CDR3 coding sequence is TGCGCCAGCAGCTCCGGGTGGAGGGGGCCTTCTTCCTATGGCTACACCTTC. Amino acids: CASSSGWRGPSSYGYTF.

This chain uses TRBV2 with TRBJ1-1; D possibly corresponds to TRBD1 (6 bases). This CDR3 comprises 14 residues. The V end was cut by 7 bases, the J end by 0 bases, with 12 bases between. CDR1 is SNHLY, CDR2 FYNNEI, per germline. CDR3 amino acids: CASNENRVNTEAFF. DNA of the CDR3: TGTGCCAGCAACGAGAACAGGGTGAACACTGAAGCTTTCTTT.

The chain carries TRBV29-1 and TRBJ1-2, with 11 bases lining up with TRBD1. The J segment lost 1 base and the V segment lost 3 bases, leaving 4 bases of the junction unmatched. Looked up from germline, CDR1 is SQVTM and CDR2 is ANQGSEA. The CDR3 length is 15 residues. The CDR3, as DNA: TGCAGCGTTGATGGGGGGACAGGGGGTAACTATGGCTACACCTTC. Translation: CSVDGGTGGNYGYTF. The full variable domain, with the rest looked up from reference TRBV29-1 and TRBJ1-2, is SAVISQKPSRDICQRGTSLTIQCQVDSQVTMMFWYRQQPGQSLTLIATANQGSEATYESGFVIDKFPISRPNLTFSTLTVSNMSPEDSSIYLCSVDGGTGGNYGYTFGSGTRLTVV.

This chain uses TRBV27 with TRBJ2-1; a possible D gene is TRBD2 (6 bases). Germline V gives CDR1 MNHEY, CDR2 SMNVEV (reference sequence). The V end was cut by 8 bases, the J end by 2 bases, with 13 bases between. The CDR3 covers 14 residues. As DNA, the CDR3 is TGTGCCAGCCTTACCGGGACTGCCTACAATGAGCAGTTCTTC. As protein: CASLTGTAYNEQFF.

The chain employs TRBV3-1 (or the pseudogene TRBV3-2) and TRBJ2-5; 14 bases match TRBD2. The CDR3 is made up of 15 amino acids. V was clipped by 4 bases and J by 4 bases; unmatched bases: 2. The germline gives CDR1 LGHDT, CDR2 YNNKEL (reference sequence). Here the CDR3 DNA reads TGTGCCAGCAGCCTCGGACTAGCGGGGGGAGAGACCCAGTACTTC. As protein: CASSLGLAGGETQYF.

The V and J genes are TRBV21-1 and TRBJ2-5; TRBD1 is taken as the D call from the table, unchecked against the DNA. TRBV21-1 is recorded as a pseudogene. The CDR3 contains 17 residues. The CDR3 here is CASSKAGQGPPQETQYF. Written as DNA, the CDR3 is TGTGCCAGCAGCAAAGCCGGACAGGGCCCCCCACAAGAGACCCAGTACTTC.

The chain joins TRBV4-1 to TRBJ2-3, with D tentatively TRBD2 (5 bases). The germline V gene has CDR1 MGHRA and CDR2 YSYEKL. The ends were cut back, 1 base at V and 1 base at J, with 12 bases in the middle. There are 16 residues in the CDR3. DNA of the CDR3: TGCGCCAGCAGCCAAGGCGGGTCAAGTGGCACAGATACGCAGTATTTT. Protein product: CASSQGGSSGTDTQYF.